These T cell receptor beta chains were read from a single sample in a study of T cell responses to AZD1222 COVID-19 vaccine. This table comes from immunoSEQ multiplex PCR, and its TCRdb copy is limited to in-frame clones, with some not included. The top ten clones hold over 7.5% of a sample with tens of thousands of clones, roughly nine tenths of them seen once. The material was peripheral blood, obtained 28 days after the second AZD1222 dose. These receptors came from an adult who received the AZD1222 COVID-19 vaccine. Both conserved end residues are part of each CDR3. The D gene is left open where the match is weak. Clone size appears in some rows only: once, few, many, or a class for an expanded clone.

>TRBV24-1|.|.|TRBJ1-2
TGTGCCACCAGTGACCTGGGCCGGACCTTC
CATSDLGRTF
>TRBV15|.|TRBD1|TRBJ1-6
TGTGCCACCAGCGGGGCACAGGGGGCGCGAAATTCACCCCTCCACTTT
CATSGAQGARNSPLHF
>TRBV10-2|.|.|TRBJ1-2
TGCGCCAGCAGTGAAGGTCCGTCGGGCTATGGCTACACCTTC
CASSEGPSGYGYTF
>TRBV5-4|once|.|TRBJ2-3
TGTGCCAGCAGCTTGCAGGGAGCTGGCACAGATACGCAGTATTTT
CASSLQGAGTDTQYF
>TRBV9|few|TRBD1|TRBJ1-3
TGTGCCAGCAGCGTGAGCGGACAGGGCGGAAACACCATATATTTT
CASSVSGQGGNTIYF
>TRBV2|once|.|TRBJ1-2
TGTGCCAGCAGTGAAGTGTCCTCGGGAGGGAACTATGGCTACACCTTC
CASSEVSSGGNYGYTF
>TRBV18|.|TRBD2|TRBJ2-5
TGTGCCAGCTCAAACATTGGACTAGCGATGGAGACCCAGTACTTC
CASSNIGLAMETQYF
>TRBV6-5|.|.|TRBJ1-6
TGTGCCAGCATCTGGGGCGGCGGGGAGTATTCACCCCTCCACTTT
CASIWGGGEYSPLHF
>TRBV4-1|.|.|TRBJ1-2
TGCGCCAGCAGCCAAACGGGTACAAGGGTTTTTGACTATGGCTACACCTTC
CASSQTGTRVFDYGYTF
>TRBV24-1|.|.|TRBJ1-5
TGTGCCACCAGTGACTCCGGACAAGGCAATCAGCCCCAGCATTTT
CATSDSGQGNQPQHF
>TRBV3-1/TRBV3-2|.|.|TRBJ2-6
TGTGCCAGCAGCCAAGGGACTATCTCTGGGGCCAACGTCCTGACTTTC
CASSQGTISGANVLTF
>TRBV3-1/TRBV3-2|.|.|TRBJ1-1
TGTGCCAGCAGCCCCCCCGCACAGAACACTGAAGCTTTCTTT
CASSPPAQNTEAFF
>TRBV14|.|.|TRBJ2-1
TGTGCCAGCGCTGCCGGCTCCTACAATGAGCAGTTCTTC
CASAAGSYNEQFF
>TRBV5-4|.|.|TRBJ2-2
TGTGCCAGCAGCTTGGTGGGCCCCACCGGGGAGCTGTTTTTT
CASSLVGPTGELFF
>TRBV7-9|once|TRBD1|TRBJ1-2
TGTGCCAGCAGCTTAGGCCCACAGGGGTACTATGGCTACACCTTC
CASSLGPQGYYGYTF
>TRBV7-2|.|.|TRBJ1-1
TGTGCCAGCAGCTTAGTTGATCGGGGCTACACTGAAGCTTTCTTT
CASSLVDRGYTEAFF
>TRBV6-1|.|TRBD1|TRBJ1-5
TGTGCCAGCAGTGAACCGAGACATGGGACAGGGGTTCAGCCCCAGCATTTT
CASSEPRHGTGVQPQHF
>TRBV11-3|.|.|TRBJ2-3
TGTGCCAGCAGCCGGGCGGTGGATACGCAGTATTTT
CASSRAVDTQYF
>TRBV9|.|.|TRBJ1-3
TGTGCCAGCAGCGTGGGGGGTAGGTTCTCTGGAAACACCATATATTTT
CASSVGGRFSGNTIYF
>TRBV7-2|.|TRBD1|TRBJ1-4
TGTGCCAGCAGCCCAGTAGGACAGGGGCGGAATGAAAAACTGTTTTTT
CASSPVGQGRNEKLFF
>TRBV27|.|TRBD1|TRBJ2-7
TGTGCCAGCAGTTCTACCGGGACAGCCTCCTACGAGCAGTACTTC
CASSSTGTASYEQYF
>TRBV5-4|.|TRBD2|TRBJ2-3
TGTGCCAGCAGCATCTTGGGACTAGCGGGTTCAGATACGCAGTATTTT
CASSILGLAGSDTQYF
>TRBV5-1|.|.|TRBJ1-1
TGCGCCAGCAGCTTGGGGGGGTCCACTGAAGCTTTCTTT
CASSLGGSTEAFF
>TRBV9|.|TRBD2|TRBJ2-1
TGTGCCAGCAGCGTAGTGGCAGCGGGAGGCAATGAGCAGTTCTTC
CASSVVAAGGNEQFF
>TRBV7-9|.|TRBD1|TRBJ1-2
TGTGCCAGCAGCTTAGGGGCACCTGGACAGGCCGGGAACTATGGCTACACCTTC
CASSLGAPGQAGNYGYTF
>TRBV5-1|.|.|TRBJ2-3
TGCGCCAGCAGCTTGTCGGCCGCGGGGCCCACAGATACGCAGTATTTT
CASSLSAAGPTDTQYF
>TRBV2|.|.|TRBJ2-7
TGTGCCAGCAGTGATGTCCGATTTGGGCAATACGAGCAGTACTTC
CASSDVRFGQYEQYF
>TRBV5-4|.|.|TRBJ2-6
TGTGCCAGCAGCTTGCCTGGGCCCGGAGGGGCCAACGTCCTGACTTTC
CASSLPGPGGANVLTF
>TRBV9|.|.|TRBJ2-2
TGTGCCAGCAGCACTCTGACCGGGGAGCTGTTTTTT
CASSTLTGELFF
>TRBV6-2/TRBV6-3|.|.|TRBJ2-3
TGTGCCAGCAGTTACGGAACGAGGGGGGGCACAGATACGCAGTATTTT
CASSYGTRGGTDTQYF
>TRBV29-1|.|.|TRBJ1-2
TGCAGCGTCCGACCCAGGGGAAGCTATGGCTACACCTTC
CSVRPRGSYGYTF
>TRBV24-1|.|.|TRBJ2-6
TGTGCCACCAGTGACTGGGTCCTGAGGGGGTCCGGGGCCAACGTCCTGACTTTC
CATSDWVLRGSGANVLTF
>TRBV18|.|.|TRBJ1-5
TGTGCCAGCTCGCACGGGGGCAGTGATAGCAATCAGCCCCAGCATTTT
CASSHGGSDSNQPQHF
>TRBV7-2|.|.|TRBJ1-4
TGTGCCAGCAGCTTAATAGCCGGGGGGAACGAAAAACTGTTTTTT
CASSLIAGGNEKLFF